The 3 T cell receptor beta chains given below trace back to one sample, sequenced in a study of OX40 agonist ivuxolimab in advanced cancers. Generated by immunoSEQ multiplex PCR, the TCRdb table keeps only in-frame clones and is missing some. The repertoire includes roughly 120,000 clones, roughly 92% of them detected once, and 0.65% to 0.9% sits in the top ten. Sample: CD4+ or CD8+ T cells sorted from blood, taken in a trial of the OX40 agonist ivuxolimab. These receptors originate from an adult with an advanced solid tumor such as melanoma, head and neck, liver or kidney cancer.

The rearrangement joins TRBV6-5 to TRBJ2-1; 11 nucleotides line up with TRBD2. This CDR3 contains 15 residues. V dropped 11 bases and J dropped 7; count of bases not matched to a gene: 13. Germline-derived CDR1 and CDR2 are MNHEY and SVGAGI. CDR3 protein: CAARGPASGRNEQFF. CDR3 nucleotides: TGTGCCGCCCGAGGGCCCGCTAGCGGGAGGAATGAGCAGTTCTTC.

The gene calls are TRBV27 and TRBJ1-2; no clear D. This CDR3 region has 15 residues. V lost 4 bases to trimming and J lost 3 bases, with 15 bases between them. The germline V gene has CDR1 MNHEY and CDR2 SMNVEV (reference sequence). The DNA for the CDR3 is TGTGCCAGCAGTTCAATATCTGGGATAGACTATGGCTACACCTTC. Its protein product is CASSSISGIDYGYTF.

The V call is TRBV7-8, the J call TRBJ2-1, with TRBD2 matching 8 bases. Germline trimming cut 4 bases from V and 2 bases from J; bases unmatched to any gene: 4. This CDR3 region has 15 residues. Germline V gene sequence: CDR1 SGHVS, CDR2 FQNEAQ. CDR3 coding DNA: TGTGCCAGCAGCTATAGCGGGACGACCTACAATGAGCAGTTCTTC. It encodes CASSYSGTTYNEQFF.